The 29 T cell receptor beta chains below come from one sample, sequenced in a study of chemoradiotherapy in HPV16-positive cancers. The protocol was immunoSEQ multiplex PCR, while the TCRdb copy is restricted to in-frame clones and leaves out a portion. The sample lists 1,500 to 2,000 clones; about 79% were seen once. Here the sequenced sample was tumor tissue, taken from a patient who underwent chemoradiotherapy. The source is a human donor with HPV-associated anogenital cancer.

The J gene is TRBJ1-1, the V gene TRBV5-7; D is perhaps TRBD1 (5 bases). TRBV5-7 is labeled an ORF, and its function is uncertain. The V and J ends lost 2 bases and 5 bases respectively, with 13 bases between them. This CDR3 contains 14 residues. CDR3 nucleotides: TGTGCCAGCAGCTTCGACGGGGGGAGGACTGAAGCTTTCTTT. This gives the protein CASSFDGGRTEAFF.

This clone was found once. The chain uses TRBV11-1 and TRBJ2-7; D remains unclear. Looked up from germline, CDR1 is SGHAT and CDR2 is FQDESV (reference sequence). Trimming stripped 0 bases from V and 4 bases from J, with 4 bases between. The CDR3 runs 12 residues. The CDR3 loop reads CASSLAGYEQYF. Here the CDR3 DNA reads TGTGCCAGCAGCTTAGCGGGGTACGAGCAGTACTTC.

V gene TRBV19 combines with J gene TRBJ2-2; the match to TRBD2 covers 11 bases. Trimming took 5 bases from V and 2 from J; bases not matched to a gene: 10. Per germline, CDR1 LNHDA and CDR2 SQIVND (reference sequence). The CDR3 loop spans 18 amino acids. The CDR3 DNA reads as TGTGCCAGTAGTGTTACTAGCGGGAGTAGAGTAAACACCGGGGAGCTGTTTTTT. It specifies CASSVTSGSRVNTGELFF.

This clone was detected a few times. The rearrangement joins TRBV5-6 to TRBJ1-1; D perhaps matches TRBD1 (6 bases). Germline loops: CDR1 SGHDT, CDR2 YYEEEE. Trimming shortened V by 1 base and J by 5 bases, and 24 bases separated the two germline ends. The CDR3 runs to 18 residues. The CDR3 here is CASSLPARGRGVTTEAFF. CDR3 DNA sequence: TGTGCCAGCAGCTTGCCGGCAAGGGGGAGGGGAGTGACGACTGAAGCTTTCTTT.

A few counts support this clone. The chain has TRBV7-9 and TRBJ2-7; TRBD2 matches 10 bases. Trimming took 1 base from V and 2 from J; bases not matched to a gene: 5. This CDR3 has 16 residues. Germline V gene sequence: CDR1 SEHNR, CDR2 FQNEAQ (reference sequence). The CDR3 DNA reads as TGTGCCAGCAGCTTAGAATCTAGCGGGAGACCCTACGAGCAGTACTTC. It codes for CASSLESSGRPYEQYF.

The CDR3, as DNA: TGTGCCAGCAGCGTTCAGTCTCTTAGCACAGATACGCAGTATTTT. Protein product: CASSVQSLSTDTQYF. J is TRBJ2-3 and V is TRBV9, with D unclear. Germline CDR1 SGDLS, CDR2 YYNGEE. The V gene lost 2 bases and the J gene lost 0 bases, with 10 bases spanning the gap. The CDR3 is made up of 15 amino acids.

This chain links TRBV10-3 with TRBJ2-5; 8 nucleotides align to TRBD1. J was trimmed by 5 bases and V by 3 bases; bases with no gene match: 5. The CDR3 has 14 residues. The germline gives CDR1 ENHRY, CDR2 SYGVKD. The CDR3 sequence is CAISEITGGETQYF. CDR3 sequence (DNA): TGTGCCATCAGTGAAATAACAGGGGGTGAGACCCAGTACTTC.

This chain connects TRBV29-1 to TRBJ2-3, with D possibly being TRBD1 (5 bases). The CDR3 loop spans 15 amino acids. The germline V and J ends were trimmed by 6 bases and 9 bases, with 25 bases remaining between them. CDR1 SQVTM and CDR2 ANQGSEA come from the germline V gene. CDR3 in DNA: TGCAGCGTCGAGAATTTACAGGTCAATGGTGTCACGCAGTATTTT. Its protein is CSVENLQVNGVTQYF.

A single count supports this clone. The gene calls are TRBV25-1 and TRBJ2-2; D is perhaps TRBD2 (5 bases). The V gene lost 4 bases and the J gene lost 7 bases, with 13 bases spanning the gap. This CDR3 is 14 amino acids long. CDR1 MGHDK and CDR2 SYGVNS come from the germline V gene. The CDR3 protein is CASSVYEGVGELFF. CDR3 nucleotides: TGTGCCAGCAGTGTTTACGAGGGCGTCGGGGAGCTGTTTTTT.

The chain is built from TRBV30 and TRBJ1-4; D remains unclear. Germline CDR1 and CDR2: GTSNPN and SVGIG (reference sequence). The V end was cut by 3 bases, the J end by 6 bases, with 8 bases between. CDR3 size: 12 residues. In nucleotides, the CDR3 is TGTGCCTGGAGAGAGGCTTATGAAAAACTGTTTTTT. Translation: CAWREAYEKLFF.

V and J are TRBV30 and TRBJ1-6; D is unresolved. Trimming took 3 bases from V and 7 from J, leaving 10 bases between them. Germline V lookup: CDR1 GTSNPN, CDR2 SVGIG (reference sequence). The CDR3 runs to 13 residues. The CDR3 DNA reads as TGTGCCTGGAGCGAGGGAGTCAATTCACCCCTCCACTTT. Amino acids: CAWSEGVNSPLHF.

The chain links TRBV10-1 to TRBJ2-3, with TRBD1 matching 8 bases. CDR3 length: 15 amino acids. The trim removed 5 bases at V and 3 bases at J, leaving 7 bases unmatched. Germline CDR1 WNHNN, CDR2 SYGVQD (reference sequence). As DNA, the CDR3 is TGCGCCAGCAGTCTGGACAGGGTCTCGACAGATACGCAGTATTTT. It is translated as CASSLDRVSTDTQYF.

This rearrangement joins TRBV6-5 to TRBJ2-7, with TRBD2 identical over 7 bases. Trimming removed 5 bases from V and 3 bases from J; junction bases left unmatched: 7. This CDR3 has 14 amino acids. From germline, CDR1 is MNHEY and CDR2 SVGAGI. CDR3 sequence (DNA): TGTGCCAGCAGTGCGCTGGCGGGAGTCTACGAGCAGTACTTC. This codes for CASSALAGVYEQYF.

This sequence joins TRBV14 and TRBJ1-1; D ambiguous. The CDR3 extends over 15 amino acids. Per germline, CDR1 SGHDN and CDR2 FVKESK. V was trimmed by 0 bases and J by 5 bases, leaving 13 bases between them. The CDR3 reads CASSQDRRPGTEAFF. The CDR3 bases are TGTGCCAGCAGCCAAGATCGGAGGCCGGGGACTGAAGCTTTCTTT.

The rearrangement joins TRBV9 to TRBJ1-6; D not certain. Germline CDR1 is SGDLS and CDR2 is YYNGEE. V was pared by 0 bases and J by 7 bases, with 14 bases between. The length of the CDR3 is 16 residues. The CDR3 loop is CASSVGRKIENSPLHF. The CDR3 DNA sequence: TGTGCCAGCAGCGTAGGAAGGAAAATCGAGAATTCACCCCTCCACTTT.

CDR3 in amino acids: CASSENGQETQYF. The DNA for the CDR3 is TGTGCCAGCAGTGAAAACGGTCAAGAGACCCAGTACTTC. The V call is TRBV2, the J call TRBJ2-5; D call uncertain. V was cut by 2 bases and J by 2 bases, with 6 bases left in between. The CDR3 is made up of 13 amino acids. Per the germline V gene, CDR1 is SNHLY and CDR2 is FYNNEI.

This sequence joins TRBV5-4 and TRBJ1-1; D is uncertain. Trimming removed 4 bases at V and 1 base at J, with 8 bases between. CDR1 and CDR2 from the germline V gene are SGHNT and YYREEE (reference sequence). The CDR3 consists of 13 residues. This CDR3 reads CASSPLENTEAFF. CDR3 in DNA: TGTGCCAGCAGCCCCTTGGAGAACACTGAAGCTTTCTTT.

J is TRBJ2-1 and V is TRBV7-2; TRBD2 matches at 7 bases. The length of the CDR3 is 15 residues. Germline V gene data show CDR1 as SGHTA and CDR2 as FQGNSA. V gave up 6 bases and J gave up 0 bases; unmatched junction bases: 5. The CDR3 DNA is TGTGCCAGCAGGTATAGCGGGTCCTCCTACAATGAGCAGTTCTTC. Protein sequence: CASRYSGSSYNEQFF.

The CDR3 reads CASSQDGQGDDEQYF. In DNA, the CDR3 is TGTGCCAGCAGCCAAGATGGTCAGGGTGACGACGAGCAGTACTTC. The chain links TRBV4-2 to TRBJ2-7; tentatively, D is TRBD1 (5 bases). Germline V lookup: CDR1 LGHNA, CDR2 YNFKEQ. The CDR3 has 15 amino acids. V was clipped by 0 bases and J by 5 bases, with 14 bases between them.

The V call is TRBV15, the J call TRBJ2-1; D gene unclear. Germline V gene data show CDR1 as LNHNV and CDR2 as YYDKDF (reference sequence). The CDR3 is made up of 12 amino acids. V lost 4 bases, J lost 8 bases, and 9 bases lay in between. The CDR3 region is CATSMFAYEQFF. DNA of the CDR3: TGTGCCACCAGCATGTTTGCTTATGAGCAGTTCTTC. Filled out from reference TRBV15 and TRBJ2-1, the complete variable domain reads DAMVIQNPRYQVTQFGKPVTLSCSQTLNHNVMYWYQQKSSQAPKLLFHYYDKDFNNEADTPDNFQSRRPNTSFCFLDIRSPGLGDTAMYLCATSMFAYEQFFGPGTRLTVL.

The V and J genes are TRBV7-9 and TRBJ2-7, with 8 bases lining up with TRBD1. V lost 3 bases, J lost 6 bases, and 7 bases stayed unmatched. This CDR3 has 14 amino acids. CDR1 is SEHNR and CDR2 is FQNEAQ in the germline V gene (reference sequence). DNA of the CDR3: TGTGCCAGCAGCTTCGGACAGGGTTCTCGCGAGCAGTACTTC. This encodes CASSFGQGSREQYF.

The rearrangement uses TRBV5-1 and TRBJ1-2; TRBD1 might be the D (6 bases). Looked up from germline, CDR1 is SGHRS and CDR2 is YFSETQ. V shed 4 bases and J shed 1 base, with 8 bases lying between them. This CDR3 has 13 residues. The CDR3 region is CASSRTDNYGYTF. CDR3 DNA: TGCGCCAGCAGCCGGACAGATAACTATGGCTACACCTTC. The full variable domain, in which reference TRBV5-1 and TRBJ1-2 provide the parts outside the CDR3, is KAGVTQTPRYLIKTRGQQVTLSCSPISGHRSVSWYQQTPGQGLQFLFEYFSETQRNKGNFPGRFSGRQFSNSRSEMNVSTLELGDSALYLCASSRTDNYGYTFGSGTRLTVV.

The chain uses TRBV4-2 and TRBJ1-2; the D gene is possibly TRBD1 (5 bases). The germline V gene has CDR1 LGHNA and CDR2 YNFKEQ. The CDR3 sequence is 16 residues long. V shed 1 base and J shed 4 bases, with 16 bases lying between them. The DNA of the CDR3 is TGTGCCAGCAGCCAAGGTGGGGCAACGGTGGGCTATGGCTACACCTTC. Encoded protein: CASSQGGATVGYGYTF.

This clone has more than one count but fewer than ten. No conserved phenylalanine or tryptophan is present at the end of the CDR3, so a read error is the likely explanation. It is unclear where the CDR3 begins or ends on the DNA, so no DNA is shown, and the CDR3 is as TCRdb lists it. CDR3: CASSFENI. The chain employs TRBV2 and TRBJ2-7; the table's D call, TRBD1, has no DNA check behind it. Per germline, CDR1 SNHLY and CDR2 FYNNEI. A total of 8 residues make up the CDR3, ends included.

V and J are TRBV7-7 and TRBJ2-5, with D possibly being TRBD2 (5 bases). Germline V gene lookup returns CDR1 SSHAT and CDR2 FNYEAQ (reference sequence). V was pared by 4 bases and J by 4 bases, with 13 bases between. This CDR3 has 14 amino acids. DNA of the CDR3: TGTGCCAGCAGCTCATCAGGACTGGGAGAGACCCAGTACTTC. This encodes CASSSSGLGETQYF.

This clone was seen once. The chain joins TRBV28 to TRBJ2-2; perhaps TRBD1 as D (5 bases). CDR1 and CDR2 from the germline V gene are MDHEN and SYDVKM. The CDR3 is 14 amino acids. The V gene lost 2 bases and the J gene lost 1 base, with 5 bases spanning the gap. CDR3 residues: CASSLGQNTGELFF. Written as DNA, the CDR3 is TGTGCCAGCAGTTTAGGACAGAACACCGGGGAGCTGTTTTTT.

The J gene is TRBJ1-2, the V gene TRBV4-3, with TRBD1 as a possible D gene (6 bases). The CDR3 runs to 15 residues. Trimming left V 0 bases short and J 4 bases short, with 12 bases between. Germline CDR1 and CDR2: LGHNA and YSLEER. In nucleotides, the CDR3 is TGCGCCAGCAGCCAAGAACTACAGGGAGCCTATGGCTACACCTTC. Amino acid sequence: CASSQELQGAYGYTF.

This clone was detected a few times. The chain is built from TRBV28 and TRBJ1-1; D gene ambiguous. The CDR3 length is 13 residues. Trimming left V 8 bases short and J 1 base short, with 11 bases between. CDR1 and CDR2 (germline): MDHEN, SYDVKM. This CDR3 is CASVRRTNTEAFF. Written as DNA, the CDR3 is TGTGCCAGCGTCCGGAGGACGAACACTGAAGCTTTCTTT.

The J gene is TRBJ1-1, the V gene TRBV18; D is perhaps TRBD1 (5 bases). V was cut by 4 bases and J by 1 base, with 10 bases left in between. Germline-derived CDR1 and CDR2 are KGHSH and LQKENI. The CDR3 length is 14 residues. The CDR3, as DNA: TGTGCCAGCTCACTAGGGGCCGAGAACACTGAAGCTTTCTTT. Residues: CASSLGAENTEAFF.